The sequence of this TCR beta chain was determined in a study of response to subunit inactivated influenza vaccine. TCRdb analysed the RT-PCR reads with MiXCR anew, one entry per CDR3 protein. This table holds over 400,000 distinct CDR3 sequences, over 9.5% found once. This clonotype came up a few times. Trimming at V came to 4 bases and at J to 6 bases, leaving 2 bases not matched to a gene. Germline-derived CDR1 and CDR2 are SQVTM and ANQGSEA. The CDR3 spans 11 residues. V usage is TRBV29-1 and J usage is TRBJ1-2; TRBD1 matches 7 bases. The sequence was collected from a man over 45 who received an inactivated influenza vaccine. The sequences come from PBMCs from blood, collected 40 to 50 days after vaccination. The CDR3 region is CSVVRGDGYTF. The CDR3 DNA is TGCAGCGTTGTCAGGGGGGATGGCTACACCTTC.